This T cell receptor beta chain was identified in a study of cytomegalovirus exposure and HLA in healthy donors (dated by TCRdb to about 2017). Looking at the study overall: According to an earlier analysis of several hundred of the donors, about 180 million T cells yielded 117 million unique TCR beta sequences and about 300 Gb of sequence data. About 330 gigabases of sequencing data and around 85 million unique TCR sequences made up an early release that covered about 640 HLA-typed donors. Of the 350 to 400 genotyped donors, over 70% fell in the genetic ancestry cluster associated with self-reported Caucasian donors. The aim of the study was to test whether cataloging public T cell receptors could identify signatures of past pathogen exposure. The T cell repertoires of under 700 subjects were profiled by immunosequencing and related to cytomegalovirus serostatus. A separate validation cohort of approximately 120 different subjects was used in addition to the roughly 620-subject first cohort. To predict cytomegalovirus infection status, the study combined high-throughput TCR immunosequencing, statistical association of individual TCRs with disease status, and machine learning. To study patterns of TCR occurrence, a later analysis re-analyzed previously published TCR beta repertoires from 650 to 750 donors and added high-resolution HLA genotyping. Rather than using new phenotypic data, the later analysis identified candidate immune exposures from TCR beta sequences and from how often those sequences occurred across donors. An earlier analysis of roughly 600 of the donors used high-throughput TCR beta sequencing to judge whether each TCR beta V gene segment behaved as functional or pseudogenic. Donor age, sex, ethnicity and CMV serostatus were collected together with the repertoire data. A later genetic analysis used genome-wide SNP genotypes for about three fifths of the roughly 700 donors, treating that subset as a discovery cohort. Every repertoire in the discovery cohort had been generated on one and the same sequencing platform. HLA typing covered class I and class II loci at four-digit resolution. The number of typed donors differed by locus: about 629-640 for A, B, C, DRB1 and DQB1; approximately 540 for DQA1; roughly 600 for DPA1; and around 490 for DPB1. Several DR-DQ haplotypes were treated as single units for association and clustering because of strong linkage in the cohort. Among some 410 genotyped donors of the cohort, an average of around 220,000 unique TCR beta nucleotide sequences was sequenced per donor, of which approximately 19% were non-productive.

Of note for this clone: The antigen it recognizes is unknown. The junction differs from germline at one of its ends, possibly a read error.

The method was the immunoSEQ multiplex PCR assay. A mixture of 60 forward primers for TCR Vbeta segments and 13 reverse primers for TCR Jbeta segments was used in the multiplex PCR. The CDR3 region of rearranged TCR beta genes was amplified from genomic DNA by a multiplex PCR assay. The Illumina HiSeq System was used to sequence the amplified TCR beta libraries as 87-base-pair reads. As for the authors' bioinformatics: Across the roughly 640 repertoires, a later analysis counted tens of millions of unique TCR beta chains, approximately 10 million of which were shared by at least two donors. Raw reads were error-corrected and collapsed into unique sequences by a nearest-neighbor algorithm in which closely related sequences were merged to remove PCR and sequencing errors. To assign V, D and J gene segments, CDR3 sequences were aligned to IMGT reference sequences. For a sequence to be retained, at least a six-nucleotide match to both a V gene segment and a J gene segment was required. A rearrangement was called productive if the CDR3 had no stop codons and remained in frame with V and J, and every other rearrangement was called non-productive. Following IMGT convention, CDR3 was defined as the stretch from the second conserved V-encoded cysteine up to the conserved J-encoded phenylalanine. The earlier analysis of 500 to 650 of the donors excluded any sequence lacking an unambiguous match to a single V gene segment. An earlier analysis of about 590 of the donors classified V segments as functional when productive rearrangements were above 56.7% and as segregating when the standard deviation between donors was above 5%. A statistical classification framework was developed to diagnose cytomegalovirus status using the catalog of TCR beta chain sequences. In a later analysis, TCR nucleotide sequences were compared against IMGT/GENE-DB human TR gene sequences so that V and J genes could be assigned. A later analysis assigned CDR3 sequences and most-parsimonious VDJ recombination scenarios with the TCRdist pipeline. In a later analysis, every TCR beta chain was defined by the combination of its CDR3 amino acid sequence and its V-gene family, and reads without a unique V-gene family were dropped. As a way to deal with suspected cross-contamination and a sequencing artifact, a later analysis dropped more than 500 nucleotide sequences that were highly shared and had low generation probability. In a later analysis, a clonal expansion index for each public chain was calculated from normalized within-repertoire ranks of inferred template counts. Generation probabilities in a later analysis came from a VDJ recombination model fitted to out-of-frame rearrangements, and those results were checked against IGoR. A later analysis scored TCR-TCR, TCR-HLA and TCR-CMV co-occurrence with hypergeometric tests, applying a repertoire-size bias correction to TCR pairs. In a later analysis, false discovery rates were estimated by permuting HLA or CMV assignments 20 times. In a later analysis, co-occurring TCRs were grouped using DBSCAN, and TCRdist sequence similarity was added for clustering within HLA-allele-positive subsets. Repertoires with fewer than 30,000 or more than 120,000 public chains, plus five repertoires with anomalous nucleotide sharing, were excluded from co-occurrence clustering. Entries here come from immuneACCESS through TCRdb and include only in-frame sequences with V and J called. Some clones fail to appear in such tables; in the studies checked, an unresolved V gene covers under half of the shortfall, and the cause of the remainder is unknown. V and J calls and clone size are copied from that table; D and trimming were computed from the DNA. Across this sample there are tens of thousands of clones, with about 60% seen only once. The top ten constitute 3% of the sample.

From the germline V gene (reference sequence), CDR1 is SSHAT and CDR2 is FNYEAQ. The CDR3 contains 15 residues, cysteine and phenylalanine counted. The CDR3 DNA has 45 bases and is translated from base 1. Study-level results and caveats: It was suggested by the authors that the approach could potentially be generalized to other disease states and immunological phenotypes. A later genetic analysis associated a missense DCLRE1C variant with V-gene and J-gene trimming of TCR beta chains, and an independent cohort replicated the association. The classifier was reported to diagnose cytomegalovirus status with high specificity and sensitivity in both the original cohort and the validation cohort. In a later analysis, 15,000 to 20,000 TCR beta sequences were associated with specific HLA alleles at a false discovery rate of 0.05. A later analysis reported that several top co-occurrence clusters appeared linked to parvovirus B19, influenza, CMV and Epstein-Barr virus. In vitro tests confirmed that a few of the cytomegalovirus-associated TCR beta chains recognize cytomegalovirus antigens. According to a later genetic analysis, donors in an Asian-associated ancestry cluster had fewer N-insertions in productive TCRs than the roughly 670-donor mean. A group of highly shared sequence variants was considered likely to be a technical artifact of the sequencing pipeline. Most TCR sequences were seen in very few donors, while some public TCRs were found in many individuals. Linkage disequilibrium might explain the correlated functional status among segregating V segments, but an unknown experimental factor could not be ruled out. In this cohort, only TCR beta chains were sequenced, and detectable features were limited by the absence of alpha or paired-chain data. In a later analysis, most CMV-associated TCR beta chains were found to appear HLA-restricted, with HLA associations seemingly driven largely by CMV exposure. Some IMGT-functional V segments, including TRBV6-2 and TRBV6-3, could not be told apart with the 87-base-pair reads, so those segments were excluded. HLA typing was unavailable for some donors at each locus, so association tests used only the typed subset. The only immune exposure information available for the cohort was CMV serostatus. According to a later analysis, TCR association rates differed among HLA loci, with DRB1 alleles showing the most associated TCRs and HLA-C alleles showing the fewest. When HLA alleles, especially DR and DQ, strongly co-occurred, attributing TCR associations to individual alleles was difficult. A later analysis found that HLA-associated TCR beta chains were more clonally expanded and had lower generation probabilities than equally common non-associated chains. A further reported finding was that TCR beta sequences accurately predicted the HLA-A and HLA-B alleles for most subjects in the first cohort. An earlier analysis of 450 to 750 of the donors showed that most TCR beta V segments appeared in productive rearrangements either about 87% or about 30% of the time, which broadly matched IMGT annotations. Sequencing depth was assumed to be roughly uniform across donors in the presence/absence analyses, though that assumption may not hold. Over 15 rarely observed V segments, including chromosome 9 orphons, were excluded from the earlier analysis of about 610 of the donors because counts were too low. A total of fewer than 200 TCR beta chains were listed by the study as associated with cytomegalovirus.

The cohort comprised more than 550 healthy bone marrow donors. All cohort members were sampled while nominally healthy, although unrecorded immune exposures were likely present. The donor was CMV seronegative and belonged to the group of 352 seronegative cohort members. Each donor provided a peripheral blood sample, and peripheral blood mononuclear cells were used for TCR beta sequencing. The Qiagen DNeasy Blood Extraction Kit was used to extract genomic DNA from the blood cell samples. The chain joins TRBV7-7 to TRBJ2-1; TRBD2 aligns with 7 central bases. Sequencing was done on a sample of PBMCs. This TCR came from a woman between 45 and 60 years old in good health and CMV-seronegative. Read as DNA, the sequence is TGTGCTAGCAGCTTAGGAGCGGGGAACTACAATGAGCAGTTCTTC. This encodes CASSLGAGNYNEQFF.